This T cell receptor beta chain was observed in a study of T-cell reconstitution after alpha-beta-depleted transplantation in children. This CDR3 has 13 residues. From germline, CDR1 is SGHTA and CDR2 FQGNSA. V lost 6 bases to trimming and J lost 6 bases; unmatched junction nucleotides: 6. Study-wide findings and caveats: At around two months after transplant, the alpha-beta T cells were reportedly derived from several hundred expanded clones that came from non-depleted graft cells.

On this clonotype: Its antigen is as yet unknown.

Unique molecular identifiers featured in how the TCRbeta library was prepared. TCRdb re-called the PCR reads with MiXCR, one entry per CDR3 protein. The data contain 500,000 to 650,000 distinct CDR3 sequences, about an eighth of them singletons. Sequencing was performed on PBMCs, mostly from graft donor cells, taken 360 days after TCRalphabeta/CD19-depleted stem cell transplant. V gene TRBV7-2 combines with J gene TRBJ2-7, with TRBD2 identical over 9 bases. The clonotype originates from a male patient under 18 who had a stem cell transplant for acute myeloid leukemia, so the T cells may come from the graft donor. As DNA, the CDR3 is TGTGCCAGCAGAGGTAGCGGGAGAGGCGAGCAGTACTTC. Its translation: CASRGSGRGEQYF.